The clone carrying this TCR beta chain was seen repeatedly, ten times or more. Antigen: not known. This sample is drawn from a study of T cell repertoires in cytomegalovirus infection. Study context: Indications came from public TCR beta signatures; they pointed to CMV infection and to a matching HLA type.

TCRdb analysed the reads with MiXCR anew, one entry per CDR3 protein. The profile shows tens of thousands of distinct CDR3 sequences, 4% of them singletons. Findings and limits, study-wide: Cumulative frequency of public TCR beta families picked out carriers of CMV plus the relevant HLA. It was HLA-C-restricted CMV-specific TCR beta clonotypes that dominated the response ex vivo.

This CDR3 has 14 residues. The J segment lost 8 bases and the V segment lost 3 bases, leaving 4 bases of the junction unmatched. Germline V gives CDR1 LGHDT, CDR2 YNNKEL (reference sequence). This clonotype was obtained from a human donor in good health (CMV status not recorded). Some clones in this sample may be carry-over from other donors' samples. The chain has TRBV3-1 and TRBJ1-6, with TRBD1 matching 7 bases. The sequenced sample was PBMCs. The CDR3 loop reads CASSQGQIYSPLHF. In DNA, the CDR3 is TGTGCCAGCAGCCAGGGACAGATATATTCACCCCTCCACTTT.